This passage covers 6 T cell receptor beta chains from one sample sequenced in a study of control samples from healthy donors and cancer patients (dated by TCRdb to 2018 to 2020). The library was built by means of the immunoSEQ multiplex PCR assay. TCRdb carries this immuneACCESS record with in-frame sequences only. Its versions omit some clonotypes, under half of them owing to an unresolved V gene in the studies checked, with the rest unexplained. For this sample there are approximately 110,000 clones; 80% to 90% appear just once. The ten largest clonotypes hold about 16% of the sample. The sequencing input was blood. The receptors originated from a woman between 45 and 65 years old in good health.

The V call is TRBV28, the J call TRBJ2-4; D may match TRBD1 or TRBD2 (6 bases each). CDR3 size: 16 residues. V lost 5 bases and J 1 base, leaving 15 bases between the germline ends. CDR1 and CDR2 (germline): MDHEN, SYDVKM. The CDR3 DNA reads TGTGCCAGCAGTCCCGGGGGCGTCGGGGCCAAAAACATTCAGTACTTC. Encoded protein: CASSPGGVGAKNIQYF.

The V and J genes are TRBV30 and TRBJ1-1; 7 nucleotides align to TRBD1. V shed 0 bases and J 5 bases; nucleotides not matched to a gene: 9. Germline CDR1 and CDR2: GTSNPN and SVGIG (reference sequence). This CDR3 contains 15 residues. The CDR3 DNA reads TGTGCCTGGAGTGTACGGGCAGGGGGGGGAACTGAAGCTTTCTTT. This encodes CAWSVRAGGGTEAFF.

The chain recombines TRBV11-3 with TRBJ1-6; no clear D. The germline V gene encodes CDR1 SGHNT and CDR2 YENEEA. This CDR3 region has 13 residues. Trimming pared 0 bases from V and 12 bases from J, leaving 9 bases between. CDR3 nucleotides: TGTGCCAGCAGCTTAGATCAGCGGGGACCCCTCCACTTT. This encodes CASSLDQRGPLHF.

The gene calls are TRBV27 and TRBJ1-5; no clear D. Per germline, CDR1 MNHEY and CDR2 SMNVEV (reference sequence). Trimming removed 0 bases from V and 7 bases from J, with 10 bases in between. The CDR3 runs 14 residues. CDR3 protein: CASSLSPPAQPQHF. Written as DNA, the CDR3 is TGTGCCAGCAGTTTATCGCCGCCGGCCCAGCCCCAGCATTTT.

The chain joins TRBV10-3 to TRBJ2-3, with TRBD2 matching over 9 bases. The J segment lost 2 bases and the V segment lost 4 bases, leaving 7 bases of the junction unmatched. There are 16 residues in the CDR3. Per germline, CDR1 ENHRY and CDR2 SYGVKD. Here the CDR3 reads CAISVGLAGFTDTQYF. Here the CDR3 DNA reads TGTGCCATCAGTGTAGGGCTAGCGGGGTTCACAGATACGCAGTATTTT.

The sample holds a few counts of this clone. The chain uses TRBV3-1 (or the pseudogene TRBV3-2) and TRBJ2-5; 7 bases align to TRBD1. This CDR3 comprises 14 residues. The ends lost 7 bases at V and 5 bases at J; junction bases unmatched: 10. CDR1 is LGHDT and CDR2 is YNNKEL in the germline V gene (reference sequence). For the CDR3, the DNA is TGTGCCAGCATACTGACAGGGAGTAGGGAGACCCAGTACTTC. Residues: CASILTGSRETQYF.